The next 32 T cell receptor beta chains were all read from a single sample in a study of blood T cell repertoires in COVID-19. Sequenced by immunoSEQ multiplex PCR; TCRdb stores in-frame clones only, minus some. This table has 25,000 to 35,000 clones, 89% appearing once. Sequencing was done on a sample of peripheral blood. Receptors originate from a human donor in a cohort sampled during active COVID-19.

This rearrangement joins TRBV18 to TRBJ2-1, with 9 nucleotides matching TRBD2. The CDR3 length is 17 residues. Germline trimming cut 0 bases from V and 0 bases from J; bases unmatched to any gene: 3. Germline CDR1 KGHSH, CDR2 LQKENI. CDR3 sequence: CASSPPGSGSSYNEQFF. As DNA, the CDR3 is TGTGCCAGCTCACCACCGGGTAGCGGGAGCTCCTACAATGAGCAGTTCTTC.

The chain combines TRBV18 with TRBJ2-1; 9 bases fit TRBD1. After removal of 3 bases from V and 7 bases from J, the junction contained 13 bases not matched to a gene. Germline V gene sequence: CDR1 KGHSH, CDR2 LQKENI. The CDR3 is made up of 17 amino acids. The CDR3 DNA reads TGTGCCAGCTCACCCCTACCGCCCGGGACAGGGAGGAATGAGCAGTTCTTC. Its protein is CASSPLPPGTGRNEQFF.

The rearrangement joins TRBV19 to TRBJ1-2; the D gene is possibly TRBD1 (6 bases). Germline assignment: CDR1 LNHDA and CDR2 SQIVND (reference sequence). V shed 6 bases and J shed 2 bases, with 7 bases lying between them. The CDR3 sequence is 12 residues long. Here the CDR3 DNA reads TGTGCCAGTAGCGGACAGAACTATGGCTACACCTTC. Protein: CASSGQNYGYTF.

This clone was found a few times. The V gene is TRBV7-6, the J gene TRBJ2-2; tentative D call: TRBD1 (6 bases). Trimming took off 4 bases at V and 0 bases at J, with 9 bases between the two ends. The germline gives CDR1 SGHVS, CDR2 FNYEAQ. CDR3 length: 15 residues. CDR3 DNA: TGTGCCAGCAGCTCACAGGGCGCGAACACCGGGGAGCTGTTTTTT. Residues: CASSSQGANTGELFF.

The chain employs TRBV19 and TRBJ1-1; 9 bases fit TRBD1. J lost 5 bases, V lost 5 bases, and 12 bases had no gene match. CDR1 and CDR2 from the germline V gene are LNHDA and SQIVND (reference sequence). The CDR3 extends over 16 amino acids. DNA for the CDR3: TGTGCCAGTAGTCACACCTCACAGGGGGCTGGGACTGAAGCTTTCTTT. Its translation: CASSHTSQGAGTEAFF.

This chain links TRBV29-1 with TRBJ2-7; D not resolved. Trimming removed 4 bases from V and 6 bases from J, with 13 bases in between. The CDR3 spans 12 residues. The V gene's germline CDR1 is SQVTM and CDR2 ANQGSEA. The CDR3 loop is CSVGFKTGEQYF. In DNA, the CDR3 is TGCAGCGTTGGGTTTAAAACGGGCGAGCAGTACTTC.

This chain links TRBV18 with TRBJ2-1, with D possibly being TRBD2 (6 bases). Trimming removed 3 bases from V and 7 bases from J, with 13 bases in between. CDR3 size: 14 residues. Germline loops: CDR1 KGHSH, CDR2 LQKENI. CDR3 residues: CASSPAAAGNEQFF. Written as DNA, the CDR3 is TGTGCCAGCTCACCGGCCGCCGCGGGGAATGAGCAGTTCTTC. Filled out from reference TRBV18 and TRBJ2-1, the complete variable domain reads NAGVMQNPRHLVRRRGQEARLRCSPMKGHSHVYWYRQLPEEGLKFMVYLQKENIIDESGMPKERFSAEFPKEGPSILRIQQVVRGDSAAYFCASSPAAAGNEQFFGPGTRLTVL.

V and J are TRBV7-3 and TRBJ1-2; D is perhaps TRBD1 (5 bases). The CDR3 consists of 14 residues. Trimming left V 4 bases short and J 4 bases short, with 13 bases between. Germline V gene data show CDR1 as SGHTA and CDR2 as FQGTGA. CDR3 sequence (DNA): TGTGCCAGCAGCTCAACAAGGGGCCTCTATGGCTACACCTTC. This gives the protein CASSSTRGLYGYTF.

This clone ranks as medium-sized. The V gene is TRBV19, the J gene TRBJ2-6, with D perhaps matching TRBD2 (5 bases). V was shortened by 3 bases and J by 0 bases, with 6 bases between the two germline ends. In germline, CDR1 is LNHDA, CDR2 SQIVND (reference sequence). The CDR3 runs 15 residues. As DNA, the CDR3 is TGTGCCAGTAGTATGGGGAGCTCTGGGGCCAACGTCCTGACTTTC. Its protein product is CASSMGSSGANVLTF. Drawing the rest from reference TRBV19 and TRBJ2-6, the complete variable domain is DGGITQSPKYLFRKEGQNVTLSCEQNLNHDAMYWYRQDPGQGLRLIYYSQIVNDFQKGDIAEGYSVSREKKESFPLTVTSAQKNPTAFYLCASSMGSSGANVLTFGAGSRLTVL.

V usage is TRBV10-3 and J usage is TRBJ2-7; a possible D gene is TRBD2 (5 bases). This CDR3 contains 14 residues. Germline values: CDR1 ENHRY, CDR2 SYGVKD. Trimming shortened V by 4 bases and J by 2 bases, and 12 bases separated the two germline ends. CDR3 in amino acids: CAISGPRGTYEQYF. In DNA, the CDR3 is TGTGCCATCAGTGGACCCCGGGGTACCTACGAGCAGTACTTC.

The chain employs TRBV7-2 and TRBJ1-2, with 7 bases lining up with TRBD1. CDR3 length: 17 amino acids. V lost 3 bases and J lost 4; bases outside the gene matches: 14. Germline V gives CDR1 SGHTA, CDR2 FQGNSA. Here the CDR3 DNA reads TGTGCCAGCAGCTTTGAGCGAGACAGGGCCCTCATCTATGGCTACACCTTC. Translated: CASSFERDRALIYGYTF.

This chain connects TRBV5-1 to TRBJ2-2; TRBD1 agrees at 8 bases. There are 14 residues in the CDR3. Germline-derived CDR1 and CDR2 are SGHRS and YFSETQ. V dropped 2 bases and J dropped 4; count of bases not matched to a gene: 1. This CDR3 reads CASSLTGGTGELFF. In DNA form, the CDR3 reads TGCGCCAGCAGCTTAACAGGGGGCACCGGGGAGCTGTTTTTT.

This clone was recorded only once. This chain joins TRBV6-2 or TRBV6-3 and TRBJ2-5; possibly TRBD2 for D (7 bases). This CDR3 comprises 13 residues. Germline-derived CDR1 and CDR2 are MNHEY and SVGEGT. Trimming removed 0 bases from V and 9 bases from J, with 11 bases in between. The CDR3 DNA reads TGTGCCAGCAGTTACTCGGGGGGGGCGGCCCAGTACTTC. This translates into CASSYSGGAAQYF.

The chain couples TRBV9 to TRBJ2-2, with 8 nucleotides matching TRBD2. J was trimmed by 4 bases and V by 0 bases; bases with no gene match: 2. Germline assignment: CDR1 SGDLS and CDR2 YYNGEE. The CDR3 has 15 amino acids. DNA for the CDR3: TGTGCCAGCAGCGTAGCTACTAGCGGCACCGGGGAGCTGTTTTTT. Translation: CASSVATSGTGELFF. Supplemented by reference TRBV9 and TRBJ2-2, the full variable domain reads DSGVTQTPKHLITATGQRVTLRCSPRSGDLSVYWYQQSLDQGLQFLIQYYNGEERAKGNILERFSAQQFPDLHSELNLSSLELGDSALYFCASSVATSGTGELFFGEGSRLTVL.

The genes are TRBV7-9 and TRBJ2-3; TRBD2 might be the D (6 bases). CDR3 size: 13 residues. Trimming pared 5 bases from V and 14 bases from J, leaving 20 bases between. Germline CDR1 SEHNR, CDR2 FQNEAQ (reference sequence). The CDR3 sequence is CASSLPGLQTGYF. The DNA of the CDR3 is TGTGCCAGCAGCCTACCGGGACTCCAGACGGGGTATTTT.

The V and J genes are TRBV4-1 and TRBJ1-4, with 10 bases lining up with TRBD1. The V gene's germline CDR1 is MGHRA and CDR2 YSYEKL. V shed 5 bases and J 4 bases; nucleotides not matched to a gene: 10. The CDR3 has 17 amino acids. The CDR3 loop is CASSARQGASFNEKLFF. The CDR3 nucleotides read TGCGCCAGCAGCGCCAGACAGGGGGCCTCCTTTAATGAAAAACTGTTTTTT.

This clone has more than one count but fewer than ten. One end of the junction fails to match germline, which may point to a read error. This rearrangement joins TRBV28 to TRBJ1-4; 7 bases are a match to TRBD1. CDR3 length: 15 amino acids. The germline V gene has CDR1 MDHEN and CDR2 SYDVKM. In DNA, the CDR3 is TGTGCCAGCAGTTCCGCTTCCCGGGACAGAGTACACGCCGGTTTT. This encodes CASSSASRDRVHAGF.

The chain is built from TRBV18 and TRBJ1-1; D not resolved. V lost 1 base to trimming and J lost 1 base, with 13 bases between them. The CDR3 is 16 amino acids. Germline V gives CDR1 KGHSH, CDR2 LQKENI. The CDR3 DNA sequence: TGTGCCAGCTCACCACAGAAAGTAGGCGGGAACACTGAAGCTTTCTTT. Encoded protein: CASSPQKVGGNTEAFF.

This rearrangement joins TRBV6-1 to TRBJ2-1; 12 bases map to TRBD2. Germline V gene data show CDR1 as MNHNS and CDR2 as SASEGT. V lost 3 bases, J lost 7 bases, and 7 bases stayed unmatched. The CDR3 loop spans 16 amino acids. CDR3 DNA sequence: TGTGCCAGCAGTGACCCCGGGGGACTAGCGGGTAATGAGCAGTTCTTC. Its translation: CASSDPGGLAGNEQFF.

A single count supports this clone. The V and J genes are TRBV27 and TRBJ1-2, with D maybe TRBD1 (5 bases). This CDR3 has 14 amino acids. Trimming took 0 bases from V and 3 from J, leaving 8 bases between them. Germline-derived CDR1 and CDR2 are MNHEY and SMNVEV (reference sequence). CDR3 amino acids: CASSLSLGDYGYTF. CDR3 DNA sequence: TGTGCCAGCAGTTTATCGCTAGGGGACTATGGCTACACCTTC.

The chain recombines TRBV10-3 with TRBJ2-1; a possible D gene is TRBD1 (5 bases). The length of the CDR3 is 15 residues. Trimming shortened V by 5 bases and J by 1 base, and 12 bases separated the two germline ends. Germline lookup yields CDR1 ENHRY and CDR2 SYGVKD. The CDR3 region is CAISQTDTSYNEQFF. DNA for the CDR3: TGTGCCATCAGTCAGACAGACACGTCCTACAATGAGCAGTTCTTC.

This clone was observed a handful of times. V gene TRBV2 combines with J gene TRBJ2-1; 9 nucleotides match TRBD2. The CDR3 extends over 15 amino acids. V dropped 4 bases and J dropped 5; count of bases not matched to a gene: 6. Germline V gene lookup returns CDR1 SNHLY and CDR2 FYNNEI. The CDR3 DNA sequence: TGTGCCAGCAGTGGTAGCGGGGGACGTGACAATGAGCAGTTCTTC. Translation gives CASSGSGGRDNEQFF.

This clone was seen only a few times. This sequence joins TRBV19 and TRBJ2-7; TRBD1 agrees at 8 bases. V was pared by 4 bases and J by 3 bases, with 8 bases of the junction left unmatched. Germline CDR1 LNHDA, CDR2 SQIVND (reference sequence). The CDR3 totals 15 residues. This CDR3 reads CASSTAGTGGYEQYF. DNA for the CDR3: TGTGCCAGTAGTACTGCCGGTACAGGGGGCTACGAGCAGTACTTC.

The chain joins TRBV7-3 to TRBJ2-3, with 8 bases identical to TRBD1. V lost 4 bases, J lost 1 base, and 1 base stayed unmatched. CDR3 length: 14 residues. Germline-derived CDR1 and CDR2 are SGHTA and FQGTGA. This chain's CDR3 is CASSSGGRTDTQYF. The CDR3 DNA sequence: TGTGCCAGCAGCTCAGGGGGCCGCACAGATACGCAGTATTTT.

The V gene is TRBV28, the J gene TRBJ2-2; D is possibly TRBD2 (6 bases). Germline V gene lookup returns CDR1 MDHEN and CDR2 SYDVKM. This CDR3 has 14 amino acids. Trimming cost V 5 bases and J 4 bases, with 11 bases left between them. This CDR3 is CASSIAGPTGELFF. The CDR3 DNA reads TGTGCCAGCAGTATTGCGGGACCCACCGGGGAGCTGTTTTTT.

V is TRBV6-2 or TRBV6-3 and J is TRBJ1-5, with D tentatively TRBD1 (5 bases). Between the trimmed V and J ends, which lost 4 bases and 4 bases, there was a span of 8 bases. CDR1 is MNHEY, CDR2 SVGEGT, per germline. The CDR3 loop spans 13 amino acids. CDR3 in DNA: TGTGCCAGCAGTTTACAGGATAATCAGCCCCAGCATTTT. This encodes CASSLQDNQPQHF.

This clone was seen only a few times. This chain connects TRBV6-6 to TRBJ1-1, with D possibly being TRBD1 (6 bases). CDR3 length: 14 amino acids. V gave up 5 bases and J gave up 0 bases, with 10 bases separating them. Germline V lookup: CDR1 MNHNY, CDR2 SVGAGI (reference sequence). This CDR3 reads CASSRRQVNTEAFF. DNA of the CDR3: TGTGCCAGCAGTAGGAGACAGGTGAACACTGAAGCTTTCTTT.

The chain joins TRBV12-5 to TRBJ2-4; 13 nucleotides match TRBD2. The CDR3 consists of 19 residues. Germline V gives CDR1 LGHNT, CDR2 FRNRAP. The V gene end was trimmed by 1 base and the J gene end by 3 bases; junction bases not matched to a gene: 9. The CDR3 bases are TGTGCTAGTGGTTTGGGACTAGCGGGGGGCCGGGAAGGCAAAAACATTCAGTACTTC. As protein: CASGLGLAGGREGKNIQYF.

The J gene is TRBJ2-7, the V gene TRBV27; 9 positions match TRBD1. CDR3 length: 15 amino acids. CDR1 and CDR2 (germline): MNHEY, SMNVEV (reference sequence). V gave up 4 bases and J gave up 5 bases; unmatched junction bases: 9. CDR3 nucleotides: TGTGCCAGCAGTTCCTACAGGGGGCAGTTTGACGAGCAGTACTTC. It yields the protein CASSSYRGQFDEQYF.

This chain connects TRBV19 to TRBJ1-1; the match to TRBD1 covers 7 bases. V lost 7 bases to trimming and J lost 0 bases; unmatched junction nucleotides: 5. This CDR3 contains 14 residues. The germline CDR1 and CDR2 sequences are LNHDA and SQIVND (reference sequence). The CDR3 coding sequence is TGTGCCAGTACCCGACAGGGTGTGAACACTGAAGCTTTCTTT. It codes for CASTRQGVNTEAFF.

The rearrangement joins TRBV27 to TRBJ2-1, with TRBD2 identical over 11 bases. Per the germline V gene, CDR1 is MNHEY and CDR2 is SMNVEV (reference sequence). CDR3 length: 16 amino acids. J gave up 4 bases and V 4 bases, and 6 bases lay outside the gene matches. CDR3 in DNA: TGTGCCAGCAGTTCCTTAGCGGGGGGGCCTTACAATGAGCAGTTCTTC. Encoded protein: CASSSLAGGPYNEQFF.

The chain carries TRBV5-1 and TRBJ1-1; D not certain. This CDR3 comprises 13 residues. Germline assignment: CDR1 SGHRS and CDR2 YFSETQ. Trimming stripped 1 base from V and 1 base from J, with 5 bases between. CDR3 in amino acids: CASSLTSNTEAFF. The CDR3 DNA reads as TGCGCCAGCAGCTTGACTTCGAACACTGAAGCTTTCTTT.